The 3 T cell receptor beta chains below come from one sample, sequenced in a study of OX40 agonist ivuxolimab in advanced cancers. Measured with immunoSEQ multiplex PCR; TCRdb has only the in-frame clones, and not every one. Of approximately 94,000 clones listed, around 93% are singletons. The sample here was CD4+ or CD8+ T cells sorted from blood, taken in a trial of the OX40 agonist ivuxolimab. The source is an adult with an advanced solid tumor such as melanoma, head and neck, liver or kidney cancer.

The DNA for the CDR3 is TGTGCCAGCAGCTTGACAGCGATTCAAGAGACCCAGTACTTC. It translates to CASSLTAIQETQYF. The V gene is TRBV5-5, the J gene TRBJ2-5; D remains ambiguous. The CDR3 length is 14 residues. Germline V gene data show CDR1 as SGHKS and CDR2 as YYEKEE (reference sequence). Trimming cost V 1 base and J 2 bases, with 9 bases left between them.

The J gene is TRBJ1-5, the V gene TRBV27, with D perhaps matching TRBD1 (5 bases). With 6 bases removed from V and 4 bases from J, the gap between germline ends came to 16 bases. In germline, CDR1 is MNHEY, CDR2 SMNVEV (reference sequence). The CDR3 has 15 residues. The CDR3 loop reads CASRVSGTTNQPQHF. The CDR3, as DNA: TGTGCCAGCAGAGTGTCAGGGACCACAAATCAGCCCCAGCATTTT.

J is TRBJ1-2 and V is TRBV7-2; no definite D call. This CDR3 contains 13 residues. V was shortened by 6 bases and J by 1 base, with 9 bases between the two germline ends. Per the germline V gene, CDR1 is SGHTA and CDR2 is FQGNSA. CDR3 bases: TGTGCCAGCAGTCGGGTCCATAACTATGGCTACACCTTC. Translation gives CASSRVHNYGYTF.